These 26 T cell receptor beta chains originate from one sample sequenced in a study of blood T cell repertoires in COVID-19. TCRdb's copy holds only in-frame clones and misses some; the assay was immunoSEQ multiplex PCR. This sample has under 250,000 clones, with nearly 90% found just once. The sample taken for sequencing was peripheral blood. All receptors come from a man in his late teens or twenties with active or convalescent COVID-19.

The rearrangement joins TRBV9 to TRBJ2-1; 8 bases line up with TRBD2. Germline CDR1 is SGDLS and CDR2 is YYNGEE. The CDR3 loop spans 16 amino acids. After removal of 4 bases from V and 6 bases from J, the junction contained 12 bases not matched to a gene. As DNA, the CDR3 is TGTGCCAGCAGCCGGAGCGATCCGGGAGGGTCCAATGAGCAGTTCTTC. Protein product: CASSRSDPGGSNEQFF.

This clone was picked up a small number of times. This chain's CDR3 is CASTPGMIDGYTF. The DNA for the CDR3 is TGTGCCAGCACCCCAGGGATGATCGATGGCTACACCTTC. The genes are TRBV4-2 and TRBJ1-2; the D gene is possibly TRBD1 (5 bases). With 7 bases removed from V and 6 bases from J, the gap between germline ends came to 15 bases. Germline-derived CDR1 and CDR2 are LGHNA and YNFKEQ. The CDR3 totals 13 residues.

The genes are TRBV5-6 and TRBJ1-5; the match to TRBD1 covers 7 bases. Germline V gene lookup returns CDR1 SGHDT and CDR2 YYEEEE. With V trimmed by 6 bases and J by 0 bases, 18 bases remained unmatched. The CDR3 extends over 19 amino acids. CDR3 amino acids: CASTQPGTDRGYSNQPQHF. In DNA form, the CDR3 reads TGTGCCAGCACTCAACCGGGGACAGATAGAGGCTATAGCAATCAGCCCCAGCATTTT. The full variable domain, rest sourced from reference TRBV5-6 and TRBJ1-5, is DAGVTQSPTHLIKTRGQQVTLRCSPKSGHDTVSWYQQALGQGPQFIFQYYEEEERQRGNFPDRFSGHQFPNYSSELNVNALLLGDSALYLCASTQPGTDRGYSNQPQHFGDGTRLSIL.

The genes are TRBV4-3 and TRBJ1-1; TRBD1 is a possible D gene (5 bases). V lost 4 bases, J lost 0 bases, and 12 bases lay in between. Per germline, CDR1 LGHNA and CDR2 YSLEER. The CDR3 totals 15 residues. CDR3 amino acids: CASSRGVQMNTEAFF. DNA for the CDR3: TGCGCCAGCAGCCGGGGGGTACAGATGAACACTGAAGCTTTCTTT.

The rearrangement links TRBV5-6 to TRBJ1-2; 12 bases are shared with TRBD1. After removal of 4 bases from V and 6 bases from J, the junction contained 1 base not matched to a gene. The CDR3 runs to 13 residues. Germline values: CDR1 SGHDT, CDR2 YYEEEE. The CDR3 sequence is CASSGDRGHGYTF. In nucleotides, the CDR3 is TGTGCCAGCAGCGGGGACAGGGGGCATGGCTACACCTTC.

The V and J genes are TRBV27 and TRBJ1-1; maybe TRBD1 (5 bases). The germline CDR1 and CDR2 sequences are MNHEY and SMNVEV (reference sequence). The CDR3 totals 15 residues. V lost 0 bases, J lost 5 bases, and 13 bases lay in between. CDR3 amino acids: CASSLSIAGITEAFF. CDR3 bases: TGTGCCAGCAGTTTATCGATCGCAGGGATTACTGAAGCTTTCTTT.

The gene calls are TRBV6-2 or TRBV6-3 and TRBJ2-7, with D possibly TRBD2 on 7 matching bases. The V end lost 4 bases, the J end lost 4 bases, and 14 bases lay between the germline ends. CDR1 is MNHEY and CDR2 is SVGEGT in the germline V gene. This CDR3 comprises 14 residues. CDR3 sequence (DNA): TGTGCCAGCAGTTCGACGGGGGGCGGTTACGAGCAGTACTTC. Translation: CASSSTGGGYEQYF.

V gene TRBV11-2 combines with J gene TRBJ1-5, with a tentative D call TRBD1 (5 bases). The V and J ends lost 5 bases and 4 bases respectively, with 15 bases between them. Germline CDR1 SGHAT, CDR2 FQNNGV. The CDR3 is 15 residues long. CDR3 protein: CASSPRSQGNQPQHF. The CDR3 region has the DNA TGTGCCAGCAGCCCCCGTTCCCAGGGAAATCAGCCCCAGCATTTT.

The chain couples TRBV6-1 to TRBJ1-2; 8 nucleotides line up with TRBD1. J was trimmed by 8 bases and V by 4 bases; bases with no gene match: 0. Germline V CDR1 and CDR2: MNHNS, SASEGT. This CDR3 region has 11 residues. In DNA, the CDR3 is TGTGCCAGCAGTGGACAGGGGGGCTACACCTTC. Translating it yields CASSGQGGYTF.

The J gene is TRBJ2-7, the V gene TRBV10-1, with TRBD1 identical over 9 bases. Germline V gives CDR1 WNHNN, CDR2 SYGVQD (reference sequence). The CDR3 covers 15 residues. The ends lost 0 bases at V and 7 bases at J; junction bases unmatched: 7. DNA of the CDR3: TGCGCCAGCAGTGAGTCGGGGACAGGGACGGGGGAGCAGTACTTC. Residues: CASSESGTGTGEQYF.

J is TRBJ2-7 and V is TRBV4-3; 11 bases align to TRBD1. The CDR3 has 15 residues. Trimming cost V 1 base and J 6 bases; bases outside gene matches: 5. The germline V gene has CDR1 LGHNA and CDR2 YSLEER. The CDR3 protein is CASSQGTGGGSEQYF. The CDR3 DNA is TGCGCCAGCAGCCAAGGGACAGGGGGCGGCTCCGAGCAGTACTTC.

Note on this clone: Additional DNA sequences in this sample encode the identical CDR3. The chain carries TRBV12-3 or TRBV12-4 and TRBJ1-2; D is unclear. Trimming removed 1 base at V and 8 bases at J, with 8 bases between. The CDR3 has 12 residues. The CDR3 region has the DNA TGTGCCAGCAGTTTAGGGAGTTACGGCTACACCTTC. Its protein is CASSLGSYGYTF.

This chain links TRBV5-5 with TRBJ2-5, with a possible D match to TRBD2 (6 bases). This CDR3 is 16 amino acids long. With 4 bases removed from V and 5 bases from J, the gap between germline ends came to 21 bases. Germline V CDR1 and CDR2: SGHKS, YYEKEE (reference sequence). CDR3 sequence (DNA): TGTGCCAGCAGCCCCTATCTGTCGGGGGATGGGGAGACCCAGTACTTC. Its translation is CASSPYLSGDGETQYF.

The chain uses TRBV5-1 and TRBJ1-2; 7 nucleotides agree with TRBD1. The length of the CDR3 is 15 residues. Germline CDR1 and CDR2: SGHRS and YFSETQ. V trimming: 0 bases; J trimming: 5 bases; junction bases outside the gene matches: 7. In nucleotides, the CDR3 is TGCGCCAGCAGCTTGGCTTATGGACAGGATTATGGCTACACCTTC. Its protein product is CASSLAYGQDYGYTF.

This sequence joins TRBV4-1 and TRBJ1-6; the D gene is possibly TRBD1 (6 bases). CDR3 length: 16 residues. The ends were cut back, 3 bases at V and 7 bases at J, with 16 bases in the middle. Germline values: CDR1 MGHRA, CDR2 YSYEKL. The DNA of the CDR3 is TGCGCCAGCAGCCACCCCCCGGGGCAGGGGAATTCACCCCTCCACTTT. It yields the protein CASSHPPGQGNSPLHF.

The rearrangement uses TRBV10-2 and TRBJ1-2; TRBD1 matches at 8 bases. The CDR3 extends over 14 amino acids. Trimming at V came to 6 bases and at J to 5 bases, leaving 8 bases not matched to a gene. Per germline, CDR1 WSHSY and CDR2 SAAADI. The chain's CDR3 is CASSDLQGVYGYTF. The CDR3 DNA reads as TGCGCCAGCAGCGACTTACAGGGGGTTTATGGCTACACCTTC.

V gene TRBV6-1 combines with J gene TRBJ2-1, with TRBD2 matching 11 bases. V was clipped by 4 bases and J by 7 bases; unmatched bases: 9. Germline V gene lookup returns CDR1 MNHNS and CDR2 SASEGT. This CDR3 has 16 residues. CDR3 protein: CASSGIYSGGVNEQFF. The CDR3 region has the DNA TGTGCCAGCAGTGGGATCTATAGCGGGGGGGTTAATGAGCAGTTCTTC.

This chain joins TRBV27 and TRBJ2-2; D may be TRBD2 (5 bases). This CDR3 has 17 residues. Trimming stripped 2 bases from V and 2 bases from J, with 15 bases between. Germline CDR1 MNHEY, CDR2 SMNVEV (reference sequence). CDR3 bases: TGTGCCAGCAGTTTAGGTTCGGAGGCGCTCAACACCGGGGAGCTGTTTTTT. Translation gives CASSLGSEALNTGELFF.

This chain's CDR3 is CASSYRGVAGAGEQYF. CDR3 nucleotides: TGTGCCAGCAGTTACCGTGGGGTAGCGGGAGCGGGAGAGCAGTACTTC. The rearrangement links TRBV6-2 or TRBV6-3 to TRBJ2-7; TRBD2 matches 9 bases. CDR3 size: 16 residues. The germline gives CDR1 MNHEY, CDR2 SVGEGT. J lost 7 bases, V lost 2 bases, and 12 bases had no gene match.

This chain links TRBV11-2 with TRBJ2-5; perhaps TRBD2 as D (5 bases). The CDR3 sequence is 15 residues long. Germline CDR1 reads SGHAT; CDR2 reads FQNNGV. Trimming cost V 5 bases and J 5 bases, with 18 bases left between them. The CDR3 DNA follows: TGTGCCAGCAGCCCCCGCCGAGGGATGGAGGAGACCCAGTACTTC. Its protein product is CASSPRRGMEETQYF.

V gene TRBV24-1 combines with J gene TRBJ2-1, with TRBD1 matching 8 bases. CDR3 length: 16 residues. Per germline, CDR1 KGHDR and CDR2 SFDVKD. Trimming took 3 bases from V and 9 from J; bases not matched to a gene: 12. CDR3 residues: CATSDGGQGLWGEQFF. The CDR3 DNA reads TGTGCCACCAGTGATGGAGGACAGGGTCTATGGGGTGAGCAGTTCTTC.

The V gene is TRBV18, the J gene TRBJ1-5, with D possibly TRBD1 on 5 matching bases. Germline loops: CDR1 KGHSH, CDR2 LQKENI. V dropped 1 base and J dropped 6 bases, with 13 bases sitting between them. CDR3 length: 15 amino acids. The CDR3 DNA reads TGTGCCAGCTCACCACTGGGGCGGGGGACTCAGCCCCAGCATTTT. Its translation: CASSPLGRGTQPQHF.

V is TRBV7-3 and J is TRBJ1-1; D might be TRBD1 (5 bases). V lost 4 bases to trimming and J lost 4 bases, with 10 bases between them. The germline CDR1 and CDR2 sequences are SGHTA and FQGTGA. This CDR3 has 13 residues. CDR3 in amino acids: CASSSTGPTEAFF. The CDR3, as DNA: TGTGCCAGCAGCTCCACAGGCCCCACTGAAGCTTTCTTT.

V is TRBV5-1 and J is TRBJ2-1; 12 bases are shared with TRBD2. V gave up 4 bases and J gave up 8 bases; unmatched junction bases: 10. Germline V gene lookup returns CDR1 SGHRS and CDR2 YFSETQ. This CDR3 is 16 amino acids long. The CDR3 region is CASSNSTSGRTDEQFF. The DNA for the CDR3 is TGCGCCAGCAGCAACTCTACTAGCGGGAGGACCGATGAGCAGTTCTTC.

CDR3 residues: CASSLGTDGYTF. The CDR3 coding sequence is TGCGCCAGCAGCTTGGGGACAGATGGCTACACCTTC. The chain recombines TRBV5-1 with TRBJ1-2, with D tentatively TRBD1 (6 bases). Germline CDR1 is SGHRS and CDR2 is YFSETQ. CDR3 length equals 12 residues. V gave up 0 bases and J gave up 6 bases, with 6 bases separating them. The whole variable domain, filled in from reference TRBV5-1 and TRBJ1-2, reads KAGVTQTPRYLIKTRGQQVTLSCSPISGHRSVSWYQQTPGQGLQFLFEYFSETQRNKGNFPGRFSGRQFSNSRSEMNVSTLELGDSALYLCASSLGTDGYTFGSGTRLTVV.

CDR3 in amino acids: CASRQGGEKLFF. The CDR3 DNA follows: TGTGCCAGCAGACAGGGGGGTGAAAAACTGTTTTTT. J is TRBJ1-4 and V is TRBV28; 8 bases are shared with TRBD1. Germline CDR1 and CDR2: MDHEN and SYDVKM. V lost 6 bases, J lost 7 bases, and 1 base stayed unmatched. The CDR3 length is 12 residues.